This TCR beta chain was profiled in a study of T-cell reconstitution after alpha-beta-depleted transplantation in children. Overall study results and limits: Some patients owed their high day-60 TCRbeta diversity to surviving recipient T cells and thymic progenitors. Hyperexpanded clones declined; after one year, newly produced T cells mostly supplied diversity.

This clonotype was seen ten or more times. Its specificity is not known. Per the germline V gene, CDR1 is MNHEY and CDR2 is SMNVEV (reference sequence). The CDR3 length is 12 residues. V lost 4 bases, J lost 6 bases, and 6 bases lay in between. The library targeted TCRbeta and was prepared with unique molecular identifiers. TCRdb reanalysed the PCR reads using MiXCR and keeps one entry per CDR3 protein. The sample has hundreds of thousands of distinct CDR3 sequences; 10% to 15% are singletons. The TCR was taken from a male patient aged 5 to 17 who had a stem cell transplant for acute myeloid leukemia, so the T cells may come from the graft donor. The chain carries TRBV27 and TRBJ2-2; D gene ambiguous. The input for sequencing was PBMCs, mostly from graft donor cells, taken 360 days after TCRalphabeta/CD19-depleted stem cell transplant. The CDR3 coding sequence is TGTGCCAGCAGTTGGCCACCCGGGGAGCTGTTTTTT. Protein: CASSWPPGELFF.